Listed here are 4 T cell receptor beta chains from one sample, sequenced in a study of blood T cells in healthy people across ages. A second roughly 7 to 12 cycle PCR used barcoded and J-beta primers. TCRdb fed the 5' RACE reads into MiXCR, producing one record per CDR3 protein. Counted here are roughly 720,000 distinct CDR3 sequences, about 48% occurring once; the ten biggest clones make up approximately 40%. The sequenced sample consisted of blood. These receptors all come from an older man in good health.

A note on this clonotype: One end of the junction is discordant with germline, which a read error may explain. V usage is TRBV7-7 and J usage is TRBJ2-3; 9 bases line up with TRBD1. This CDR3 has 15 residues. Germline CDR1 SSHAT, CDR2 FNYEAQ (reference sequence). The CDR3 sequence is CASSPRTGEGGTQYF. In DNA form, the CDR3 reads TGTGCTAGCAGCCCCAGGACAGGGGAAGGTGGTACGCAGTATTTT.

The rearrangement uses TRBV5-1 and TRBJ2-2; 8 bases agree with TRBD1. CDR3 length equals 15 residues. V was clipped by 3 bases and J by 3 bases; unmatched bases: 4. The V gene's germline CDR1 is SGHRS and CDR2 YFSETQ. This chain's CDR3 is CASSSDRADTGELFF. The CDR3 region has the DNA TGCGCCAGCAGCTCGGACAGGGCTGACACCGGGGAGCTGTTTTTT.

The J gene is TRBJ2-7, the V gene TRBV6-1, with TRBD1 matching over 8 bases. After removal of 7 bases from V and 1 base from J, the junction contained 3 bases not matched to a gene. Germline CDR1 MNHNS, CDR2 SASEGT. The CDR3 extends over 13 amino acids. CDR3 sequence: CASNHRGSYEQYF. CDR3 sequence (DNA): TGTGCCAGCAACCACAGGGGGTCCTACGAGCAGTACTTC.

This clonotype was observed once. The rearrangement uses TRBV6-5 and TRBJ2-6; D remains ambiguous. Germline CDR1 reads MNHEY; CDR2 reads SVGAGI. The CDR3 runs 18 residues. Trimming shortened V by 2 bases and J by 0 bases, and 14 bases separated the two germline ends. Written as DNA, the CDR3 is TGTGCCAGCAGTTACAGTCTCCCTCGGAGCTCTGGGGCCAACGTCCTGACTTTC. The encoded protein is CASSYSLPRSSGANVLTF.